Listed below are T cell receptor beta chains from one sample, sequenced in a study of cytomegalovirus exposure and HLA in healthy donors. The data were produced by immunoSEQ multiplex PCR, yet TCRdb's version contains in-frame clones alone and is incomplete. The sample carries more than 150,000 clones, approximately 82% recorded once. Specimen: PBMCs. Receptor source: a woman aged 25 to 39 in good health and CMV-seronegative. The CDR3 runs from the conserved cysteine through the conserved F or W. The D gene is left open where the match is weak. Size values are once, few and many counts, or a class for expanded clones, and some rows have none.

cdr3_aa: CASSQAGEGNTIYF; cdr3_nt: TGCGCCAGCAGCCAAGCAGGGGAAGGAAACACCATATATTTT; clone_size: NA; j_call: TRBJ1-3; v_call: TRBV4-1; d_call: NA
cdr3_aa: CASTTGAPYGYTF; cdr3_nt: TGTGCCAGCACGACAGGGGCCCCATATGGCTACACCTTC; clone_size: NA; j_call: TRBJ1-2; v_call: TRBV28; d_call: TRBD1
cdr3_aa: CASQGLAGNTGELFF; cdr3_nt: TGTGCCAGCCAGGGACTAGCGGGGAACACCGGGGAGCTGTTTTTT; clone_size: NA; j_call: TRBJ2-2; v_call: TRBV2; d_call: TRBD2
cdr3_aa: CASSLGASSGRTDTQYF; cdr3_nt: TGCGCCAGCAGCTTGGGGGCGTCTAGCGGACGCACAGATACGCAGTATTTT; clone_size: once; j_call: TRBJ2-3; v_call: TRBV5-1; d_call: TRBD2
cdr3_aa: CASSPGTGGWYEQYF; cdr3_nt: TGTGCCAGCTCACCGGGGACAGGGGGCTGGTACGAGCAGTACTTC; clone_size: NA; j_call: TRBJ2-7; v_call: TRBV18; d_call: TRBD1
cdr3_aa: CASSLTGGLAGGPEETQYF; cdr3_nt: TGTGCCAGCAGCTTAACAGGGGGACTAGCGGGGGGGCCGGAAGAGACCCAGTACTTC; clone_size: once; j_call: TRBJ2-5; v_call: TRBV7-2; d_call: TRBD2
cdr3_aa: CAWSAGAAGNTIYF; cdr3_nt: TGTGCCTGGAGTGCAGGGGCGGCGGGAAACACCATATATTTT; clone_size: few; j_call: TRBJ1-3; v_call: TRBV30; d_call: NA
cdr3_aa: CASTFGAGGEGELFF; cdr3_nt: TGTGCCAGCACCTTCGGAGCGGGGGGCGAGGGGGAGCTGTTTTTT; clone_size: NA; j_call: TRBJ2-2; v_call: TRBV6-5; d_call: TRBD2
cdr3_aa: CSAAGVSSYEQYF; cdr3_nt: TGCAGCGCGGCCGGGGTAAGCTCCTACGAGCAGTACTTC; clone_size: NA; j_call: TRBJ2-7; v_call: TRBV29-1; d_call: NA
cdr3_aa: CASSLTDYEQYF; cdr3_nt: TGTGCCAGCAGTTTAACAGACTACGAGCAGTACTTC; clone_size: NA; j_call: TRBJ2-7; v_call: TRBV28; d_call: NA
cdr3_aa: CATSRQGANQPQHF; cdr3_nt: TGTGCCACCAGCAGACAGGGTGCCAATCAGCCCCAGCATTTT; clone_size: NA; j_call: TRBJ1-5; v_call: TRBV15; d_call: NA
cdr3_aa: CASRQQGADTIYF; cdr3_nt: TGTGCCAGCAGGCAACAGGGAGCCGACACCATATATTTT; clone_size: NA; j_call: TRBJ1-3; v_call: TRBV28; d_call: NA
cdr3_aa: CAWNRGRGEETQYF; cdr3_nt: TGTGCCTGGAATCGGGGTCGGGGGGAAGAGACCCAGTACTTC; clone_size: NA; j_call: TRBJ2-5; v_call: TRBV30; d_call: TRBD2
cdr3_aa: CSGLLGDRDNYGYTF; cdr3_nt: TGCAGCGGCCTCCTGGGGGACAGGGATAACTATGGCTACACCTTC; clone_size: NA; j_call: TRBJ1-2; v_call: TRBV29-1; d_call: TRBD1
cdr3_aa: CASSARGGRFNTEAFF; cdr3_nt: TGTGCCAGCAGCGCGCGGGGGGGCAGATTCAACACTGAAGCTTTCTTT; clone_size: NA; j_call: TRBJ1-1; v_call: TRBV9; d_call: NA
cdr3_aa: CAWSVGVNQPQHF; cdr3_nt: TGTGCCTGGAGTGTAGGGGTTAATCAGCCCCAGCATTTT; clone_size: few; j_call: TRBJ1-5; v_call: TRBV30; d_call: NA
cdr3_aa: CASSLYRNEQFF; cdr3_nt: TGTGCCAGCAGCTTGTATCGTAATGAGCAGTTCTTC; clone_size: few; j_call: TRBJ2-1; v_call: TRBV7-2; d_call: NA
cdr3_aa: CASAEAGGLNTGELFF; cdr3_nt: TGTGCCAGCGCCGAAGCGGGGGGCTTGAACACCGGGGAGCTGTTTTTT; clone_size: NA; j_call: TRBJ2-2; v_call: TRBV11-2; d_call: TRBD2